This TCR beta chain emerged from a study of cytomegalovirus exposure and HLA in healthy donors. Notes on the study in general: TCR beta V- and J-gene trimming was later associated with a missense DCLRE1C variant. Analyses of presence/absence relied on an assumption of roughly uniform sequencing depth across donors.

PCR employed 60 Vbeta and 13 Jbeta primers. Clones were sequenced by immunoSEQ multiplex PCR, and TCRdb holds only the in-frame ones, with some missing. The profile shows approximately 100,000 clones, roughly three quarters of them singletons. The CDR3 consists of 14 residues. Trimming pared 1 base from V and 7 bases from J, leaving 11 bases between. Looked up from germline, CDR1 is SGHTA and CDR2 is FQGNSA. On this clone: No antigen is known for it.

This clonotype was obtained from a female donor in good health and CMV-seropositive. The sample consisted of PBMCs. The V gene is TRBV7-2, the J gene TRBJ2-1; D is possibly TRBD1 (6 bases). CDR3 sequence reads: CASSLGPQGNEQFF. CDR3 sequence (DNA): TGTGCCAGCAGCTTAGGCCCCCAGGGGAATGAGCAGTTCTTC.